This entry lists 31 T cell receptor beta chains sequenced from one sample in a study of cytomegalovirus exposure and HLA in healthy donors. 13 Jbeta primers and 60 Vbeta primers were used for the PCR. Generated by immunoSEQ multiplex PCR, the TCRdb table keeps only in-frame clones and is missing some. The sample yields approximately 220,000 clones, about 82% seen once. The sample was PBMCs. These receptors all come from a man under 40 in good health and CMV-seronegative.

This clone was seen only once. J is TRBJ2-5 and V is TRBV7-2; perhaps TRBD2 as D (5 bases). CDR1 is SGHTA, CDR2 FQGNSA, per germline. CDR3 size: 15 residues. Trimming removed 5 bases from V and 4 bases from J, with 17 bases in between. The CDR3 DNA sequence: TGTGCCAGCAGCCCCGGCTCACTTGGAGGAGAGACCCAGTACTTC. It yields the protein CASSPGSLGGETQYF.

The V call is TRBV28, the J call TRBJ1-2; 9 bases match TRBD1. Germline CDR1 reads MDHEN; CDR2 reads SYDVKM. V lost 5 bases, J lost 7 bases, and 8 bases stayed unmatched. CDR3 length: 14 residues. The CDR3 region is CASSPTGGNGGYTF. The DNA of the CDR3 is TGTGCCAGCAGTCCGACAGGGGGAAACGGTGGCTACACCTTC.

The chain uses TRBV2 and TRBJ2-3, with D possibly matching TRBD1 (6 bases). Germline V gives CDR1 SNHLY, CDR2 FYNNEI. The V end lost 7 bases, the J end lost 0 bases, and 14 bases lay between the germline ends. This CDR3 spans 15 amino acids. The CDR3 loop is CASTSGHTSTDTQYF. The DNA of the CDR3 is TGTGCCAGCACTTCGGGACACACTAGCACAGATACGCAGTATTTT. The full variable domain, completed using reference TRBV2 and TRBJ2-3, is EPEVTQTPSHQVTQMGQEVILRCVPISNHLYFYWYRQILGQKVEFLVSFYNNEISEKSEIFDDQFSVERPDGSNFTLKIRSTKLEDSAMYFCASTSGHTSTDTQYFGPGTRLTVL.

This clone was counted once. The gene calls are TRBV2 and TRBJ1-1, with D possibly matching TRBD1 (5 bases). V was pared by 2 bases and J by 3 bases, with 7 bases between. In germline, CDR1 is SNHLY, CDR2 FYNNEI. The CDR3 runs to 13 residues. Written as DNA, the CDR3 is TGTGCCAGCAGTGAACCAGGGTACACTGAAGCTTTCTTT. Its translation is CASSEPGYTEAFF.

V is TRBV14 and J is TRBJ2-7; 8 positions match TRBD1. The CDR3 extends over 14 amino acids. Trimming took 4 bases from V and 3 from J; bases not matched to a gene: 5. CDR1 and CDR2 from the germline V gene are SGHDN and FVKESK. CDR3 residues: CASSLDRGLYEQYF. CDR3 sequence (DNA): TGTGCCAGCAGCCTTGACAGGGGTCTCTACGAGCAGTACTTC.

The CDR3, as DNA: TGTGCCATCATGAGCGAGAGCTCCTACAATGAGCAGTTCTTC. It specifies CAIMSESSYNEQFF. The chain employs TRBV10-3 and TRBJ2-1, with D hard to call. V gave up 7 bases and J gave up 0 bases, with 10 bases separating them. The CDR3 has 14 amino acids. The germline gives CDR1 ENHRY, CDR2 SYGVKD.

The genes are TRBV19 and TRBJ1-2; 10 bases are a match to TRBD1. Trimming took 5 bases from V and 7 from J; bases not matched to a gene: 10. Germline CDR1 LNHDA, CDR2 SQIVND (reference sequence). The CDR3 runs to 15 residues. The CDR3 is CASSSPGQGRSGYTF. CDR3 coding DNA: TGTGCCAGTAGTTCCCCGGGACAGGGGAGGAGTGGCTACACCTTC.

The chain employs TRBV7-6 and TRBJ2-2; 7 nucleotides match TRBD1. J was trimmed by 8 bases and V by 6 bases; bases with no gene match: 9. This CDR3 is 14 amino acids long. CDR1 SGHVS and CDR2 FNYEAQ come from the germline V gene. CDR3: CASRSTQGTGELFF. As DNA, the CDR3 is TGTGCCAGCAGATCTACACAGGGGACAGGGGAGCTGTTTTTT.

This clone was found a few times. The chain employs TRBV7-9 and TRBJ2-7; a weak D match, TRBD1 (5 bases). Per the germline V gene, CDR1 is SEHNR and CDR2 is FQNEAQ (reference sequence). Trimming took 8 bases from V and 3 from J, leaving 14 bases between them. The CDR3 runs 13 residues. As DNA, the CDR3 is TGTGCCAGCTTAGGGGAAAATAGCTACGAGCAGTACTTC. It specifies CASLGENSYEQYF.

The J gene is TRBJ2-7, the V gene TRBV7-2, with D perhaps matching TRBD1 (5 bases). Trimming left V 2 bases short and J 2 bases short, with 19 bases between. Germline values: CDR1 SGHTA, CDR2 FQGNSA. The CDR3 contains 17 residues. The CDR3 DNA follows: TGTGCCAGCAGCTTAATGGCCCATCAAAAGGGGACCTACGAGCAGTACTTC. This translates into CASSLMAHQKGTYEQYF. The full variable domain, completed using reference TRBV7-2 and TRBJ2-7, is GAGVSQSPSNKVTEKGKDVELRCDPISGHTALYWYRQSLGQGLEFLIYFQGNSAPDKSGLPSDRFSAERTGGSVSTLTIQRTQQEDSAVYLCASSLMAHQKGTYEQYFGPGTRLTVT.

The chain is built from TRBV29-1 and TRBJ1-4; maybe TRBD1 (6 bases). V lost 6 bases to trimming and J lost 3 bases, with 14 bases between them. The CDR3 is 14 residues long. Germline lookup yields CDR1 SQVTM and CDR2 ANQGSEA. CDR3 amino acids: CSVRGGVANEKLFF. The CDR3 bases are TGCAGCGTCCGAGGGGGGGTTGCTAATGAAAAACTGTTTTTT.

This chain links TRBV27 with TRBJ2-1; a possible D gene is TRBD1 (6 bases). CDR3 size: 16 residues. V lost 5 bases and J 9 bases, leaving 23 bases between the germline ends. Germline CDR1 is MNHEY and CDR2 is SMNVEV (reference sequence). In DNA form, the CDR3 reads TGTGCCAGCAGTCTACAGGGCCCTAGGGTTTATGGTGAGCAGTTCTTC. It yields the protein CASSLQGPRVYGEQFF.

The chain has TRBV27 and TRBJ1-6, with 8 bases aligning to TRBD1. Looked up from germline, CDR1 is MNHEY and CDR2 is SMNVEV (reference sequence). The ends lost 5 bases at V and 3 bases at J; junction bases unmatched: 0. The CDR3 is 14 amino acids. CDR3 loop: CASSDRGYNSPLHF. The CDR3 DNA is TGTGCCAGCAGTGACAGGGGCTATAATTCACCCCTCCACTTT.

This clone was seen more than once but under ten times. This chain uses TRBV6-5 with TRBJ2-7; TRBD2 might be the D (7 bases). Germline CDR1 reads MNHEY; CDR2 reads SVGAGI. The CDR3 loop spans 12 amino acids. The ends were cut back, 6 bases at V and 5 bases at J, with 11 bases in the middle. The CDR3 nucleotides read TGTGCCAGCAGGAGGGGGGGTAACGAGCAGTACTTC. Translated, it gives CASRRGGNEQYF.

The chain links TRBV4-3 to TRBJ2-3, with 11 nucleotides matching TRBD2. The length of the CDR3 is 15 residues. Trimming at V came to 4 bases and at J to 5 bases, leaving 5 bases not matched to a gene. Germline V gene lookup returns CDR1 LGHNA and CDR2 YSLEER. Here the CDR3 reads CASSPLAGGLDTQYF. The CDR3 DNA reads TGCGCCAGCAGCCCCTTAGCGGGGGGGTTAGATACGCAGTATTTT.

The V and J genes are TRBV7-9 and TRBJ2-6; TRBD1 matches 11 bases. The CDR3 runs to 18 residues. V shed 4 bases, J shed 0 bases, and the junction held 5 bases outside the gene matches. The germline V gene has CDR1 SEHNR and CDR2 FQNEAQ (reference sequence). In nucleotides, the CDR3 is TGTGCCAGCAGCTCAAGGACAGGGGGCTTCTCTGGGGCCAACGTCCTGACTTTC. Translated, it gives CASSSRTGGFSGANVLTF.

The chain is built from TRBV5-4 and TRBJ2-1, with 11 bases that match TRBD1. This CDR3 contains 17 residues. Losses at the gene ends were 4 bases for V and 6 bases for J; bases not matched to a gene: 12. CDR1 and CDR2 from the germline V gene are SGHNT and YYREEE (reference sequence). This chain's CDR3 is CASSPGQGASRINEQFF. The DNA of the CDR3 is TGTGCCAGCAGCCCCGGACAGGGGGCTTCAAGAATCAATGAGCAGTTCTTC.

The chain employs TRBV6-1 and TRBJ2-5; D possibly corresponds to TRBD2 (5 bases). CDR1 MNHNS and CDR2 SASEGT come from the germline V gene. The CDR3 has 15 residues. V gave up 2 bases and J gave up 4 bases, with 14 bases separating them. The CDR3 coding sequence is TGTGCCAGCAGTGAATCTTGGGGTGGACTAGAGACCCAGTACTTC. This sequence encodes CASSESWGGLETQYF.

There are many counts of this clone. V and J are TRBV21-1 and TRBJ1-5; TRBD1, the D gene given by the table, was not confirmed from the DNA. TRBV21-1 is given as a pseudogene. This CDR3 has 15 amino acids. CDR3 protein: CASSFRDRLNQPQHF. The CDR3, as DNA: TGTGCCAGCAGCTTCCGGGACAGGCTGAATCAGCCCCAGCATTTT.

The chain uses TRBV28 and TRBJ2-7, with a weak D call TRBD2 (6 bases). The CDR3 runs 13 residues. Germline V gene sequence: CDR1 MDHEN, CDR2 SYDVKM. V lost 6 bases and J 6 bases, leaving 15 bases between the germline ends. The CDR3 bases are TGTGCCAGCAGAAAGACTAGTTCGGGCGAGCAGTACTTC. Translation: CASRKTSSGEQYF. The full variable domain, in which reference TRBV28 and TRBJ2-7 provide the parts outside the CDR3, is DVKVTQSSRYLVKRTGEKVFLECVQDMDHENMFWYRQDPGLGLRLIYFSYDVKMKEKGDIPEGYSVSREKKERFSLILESASTNQTSMYLCASRKTSSGEQYFGPGTRLTVT.

The CDR3 loop reads CASSAKLANEQFF. CDR3 DNA sequence: TGTGCCAGCAGTGCTAAACTAGCTAACGAGCAGTTCTTC. The gene calls are TRBV6-4 and TRBJ2-1, with D perhaps matching TRBD2 (6 bases). CDR3 size: 13 residues. Germline loops: CDR1 MRHNA, CDR2 SNTAGT. Trimming took off 4 bases at V and 10 bases at J, with 14 bases between the two ends.

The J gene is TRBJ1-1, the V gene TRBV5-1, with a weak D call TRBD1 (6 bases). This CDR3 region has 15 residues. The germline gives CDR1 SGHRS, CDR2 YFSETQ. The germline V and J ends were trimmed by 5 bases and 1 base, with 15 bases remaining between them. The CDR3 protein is CASSQDRLTNTEAFF. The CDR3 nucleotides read TGCGCCAGCAGTCAGGACAGATTGACGAACACTGAAGCTTTCTTT.

The CDR3 DNA follows: TGTGCCAGCACCACGTGGGAACTACGGGACAGGGGTTCTGGAAACACCATATATTTT. Translation gives CASTTWELRDRGSGNTIYF. The genes are TRBV7-9 and TRBJ1-3; 10 nucleotides line up with TRBD1. V trimming: 7 bases; J trimming: 1 base; junction bases outside the gene matches: 16. Germline V gives CDR1 SEHNR, CDR2 FQNEAQ (reference sequence). This CDR3 is 19 amino acids long.

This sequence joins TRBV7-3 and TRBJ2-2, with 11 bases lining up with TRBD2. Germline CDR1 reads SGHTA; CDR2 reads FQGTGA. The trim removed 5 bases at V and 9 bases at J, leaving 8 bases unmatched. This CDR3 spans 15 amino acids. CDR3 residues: CASSQTGTSGRELFF. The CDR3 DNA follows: TGTGCCAGCAGCCAAACGGGGACTAGCGGTAGGGAGCTGTTTTTT. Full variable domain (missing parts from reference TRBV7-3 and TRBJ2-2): GAGVSQTPSNKVTEKGKYVELRCDPISGHTALYWYRQSLGQGPEFLIYFQGTGAADDSGLPNDRFFAVRPEGSVSTLKIQRTERGDSAVYLCASSQTGTSGRELFFGEGSRLTVL.

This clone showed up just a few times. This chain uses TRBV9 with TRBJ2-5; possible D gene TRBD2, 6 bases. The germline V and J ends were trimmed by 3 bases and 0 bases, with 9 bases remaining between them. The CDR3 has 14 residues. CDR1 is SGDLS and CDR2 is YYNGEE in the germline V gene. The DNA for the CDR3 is TGTGCCAGCAGCGCGCGGGGAGACCAAGAGACCCAGTACTTC. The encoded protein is CASSARGDQETQYF.

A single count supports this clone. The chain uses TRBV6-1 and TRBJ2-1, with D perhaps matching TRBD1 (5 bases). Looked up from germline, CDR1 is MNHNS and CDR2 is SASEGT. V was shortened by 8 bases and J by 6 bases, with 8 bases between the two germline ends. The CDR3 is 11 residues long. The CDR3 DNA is TGTGCCAGCGAGCAGGGCAATGAGCAGTTCTTC. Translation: CASEQGNEQFF.

The CDR3 loop reads CSVDEGVYTF. CDR3 nucleotide sequence: TGCAGCGTTGATGAGGGTGTCTACACCTTC. This chain joins TRBV29-1 and TRBJ1-2, with no clear D. Germline CDR1 is SQVTM and CDR2 is ANQGSEA. The V end lost 3 bases, the J end lost 10 bases, and 9 bases lay between the germline ends. The CDR3 loop spans 10 amino acids. Full variable domain (remainder filled in from reference TRBV29-1 and TRBJ1-2): SAVISQKPSRDICQRGTSLTIQCQVDSQVTMMFWYRQQPGQSLTLIATANQGSEATYESGFVIDKFPISRPNLTFSTLTVSNMSPEDSSIYLCSVDEGVYTFGSGTRLTVV.

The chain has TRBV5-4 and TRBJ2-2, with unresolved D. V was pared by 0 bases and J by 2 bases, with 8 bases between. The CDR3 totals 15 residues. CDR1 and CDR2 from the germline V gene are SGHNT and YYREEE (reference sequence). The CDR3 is CASSLVGSNTGELFF. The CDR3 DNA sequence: TGTGCCAGCAGCTTGGTGGGCAGTAACACCGGGGAGCTGTTTTTT.

The CDR3 reads CAAGGVGGYNEQFF. The CDR3 nucleotides are TGTGCGGCCGGGGGGGTAGGCGGGTACAATGAGCAGTTCTTC. V usage is TRBV7-2 and J usage is TRBJ2-1; 8 positions match TRBD2. Germline values: CDR1 SGHTA, CDR2 FQGNSA. The CDR3 covers 14 residues.

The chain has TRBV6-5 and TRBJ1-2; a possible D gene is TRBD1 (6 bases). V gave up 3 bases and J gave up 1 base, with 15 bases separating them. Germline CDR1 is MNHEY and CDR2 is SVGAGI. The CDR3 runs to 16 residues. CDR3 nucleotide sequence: TGTGCCAGCAGTTATGGTCGTCTGGACAGTAACTATGGCTACACCTTC. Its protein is CASSYGRLDSNYGYTF.

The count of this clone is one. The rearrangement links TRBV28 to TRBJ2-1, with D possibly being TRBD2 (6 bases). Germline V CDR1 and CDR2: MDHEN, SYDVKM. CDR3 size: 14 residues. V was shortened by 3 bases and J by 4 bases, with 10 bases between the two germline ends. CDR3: CASSFGGEYNEQFF. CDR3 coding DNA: TGTGCCAGCAGTTTTGGAGGGGAGTACAATGAGCAGTTCTTC.